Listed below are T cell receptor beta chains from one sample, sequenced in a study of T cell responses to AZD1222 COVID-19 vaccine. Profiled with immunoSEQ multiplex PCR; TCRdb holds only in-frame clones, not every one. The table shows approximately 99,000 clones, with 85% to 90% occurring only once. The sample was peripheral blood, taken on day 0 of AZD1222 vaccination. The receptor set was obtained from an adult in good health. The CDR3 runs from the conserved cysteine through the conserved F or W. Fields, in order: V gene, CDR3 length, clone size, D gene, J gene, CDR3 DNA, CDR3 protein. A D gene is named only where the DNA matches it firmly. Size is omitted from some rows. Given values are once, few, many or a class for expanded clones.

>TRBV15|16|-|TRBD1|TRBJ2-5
TGTGCCACCAGCAGAGATCCGGGACAGCTCGCTGAAGACCAGTACTTC
CATSRDPGQLAEDQYF
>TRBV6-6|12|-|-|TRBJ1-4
TGTGCCAGCAGGAGGAATAATGAAAAACTGTTTTTT
CASRRNNEKLFF
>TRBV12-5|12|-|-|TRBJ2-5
TGTGCTAGTGGGGACATTCAAGAGACCCAGTACTTC
CASGDIQETQYF
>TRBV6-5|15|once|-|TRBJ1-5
TGTGCCAGCAGTTACCGGGCAGGGGGCAATCAGCCCCAGCATTTT
CASSYRAGGNQPQHF
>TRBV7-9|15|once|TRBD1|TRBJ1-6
TGTGCCAGCAGCTTAAACAGGGGAGGTGATTCACCCCTCCACTTT
CASSLNRGGDSPLHF
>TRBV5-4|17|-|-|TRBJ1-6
TGTGCCAGCAGCTCCAAAGACGGGAGCTCCTATAATTCACCCCTCCACTTT
CASSSKDGSSYNSPLHF
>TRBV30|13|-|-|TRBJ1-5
TGTGCCTGGAGTGTAACAGGCAATCAGCCCCAGCATTTT
CAWSVTGNQPQHF
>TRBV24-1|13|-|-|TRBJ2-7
TGTGCCACCAGTGATTCCGCCGCCCCCGGGCAGTACTTC
CATSDSAAPGQYF
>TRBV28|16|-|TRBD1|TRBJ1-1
TGTGCCAGCAGTTTATGGGGGGAGGGGGCTGATACTGAAGCTTTCTTT
CASSLWGEGADTEAFF
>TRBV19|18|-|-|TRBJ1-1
TGTGCCAGTAGTATTCGACGGCATACAGCTTTGAAGAACACTGAAGCTTTCTTT
CASSIRRHTALKNTEAFF
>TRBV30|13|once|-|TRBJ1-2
TGTGCCTGGGAACCAGGGAGAGGTTATGGCTACACCTTC
CAWEPGRGYGYTF
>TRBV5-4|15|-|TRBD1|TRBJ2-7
TGTGCCAGCAGCTTGCCAGGACAGGGGTCCTACGAGCAGTACTTC
CASSLPGQGSYEQYF
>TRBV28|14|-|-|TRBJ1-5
TGTGCCAGCCGGGACACCCATAGCAATCAGCCCCAGCATTTT
CASRDTHSNQPQHF
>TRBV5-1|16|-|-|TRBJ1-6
TGCGCCAGCAGCTTAGGCGCCGGGGGTGGAGGTTCACCCCTCCACTTT
CASSLGAGGGGSPLHF
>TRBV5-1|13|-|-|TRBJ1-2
TGCGCCAGCAGCAGTGGAGATGACTATGGCTACACCTTC
CASSSGDDYGYTF
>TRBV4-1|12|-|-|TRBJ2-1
TGCGCCAGCAGCCAAGACAGGGGGGGCCCGTTCTTC
CASSQDRGGPFF
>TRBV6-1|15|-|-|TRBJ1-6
TGTGCCAGCAGTGAAGCGTGGGGGGGGTATTCACCCCTCCACTTT
CASSEAWGGYSPLHF
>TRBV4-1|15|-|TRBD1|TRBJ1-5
TGCGCCAGCAGCCATGGCGGGACAGGAGGGGGAACCCAGCATTTT
CASSHGGTGGGTQHF
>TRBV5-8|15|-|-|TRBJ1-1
TGTGCCAGCACCACCTTTGGTGGAAAGAACACTGAAGCTTTCTTT
CASTTFGGKNTEAFF
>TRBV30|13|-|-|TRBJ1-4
TGTGCCTGGAGTCAGGGGTGGGAGGAAAAACTGTTTTTT
CAWSQGWEEKLFF
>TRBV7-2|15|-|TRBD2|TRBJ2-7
TGTGCCAGCAGCTTGGGGAGCGGGGTACCCTACGAGCAGTACTTC
CASSLGSGVPYEQYF
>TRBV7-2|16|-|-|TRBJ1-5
TGTGCCAGCAGCTTAGTATGGACAGCTCAAAATCAGCCCCAGCATTTT
CASSLVWTAQNQPQHF
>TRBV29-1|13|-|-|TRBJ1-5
TGCAGCGTTGGAGGGGACATAAACCAGCCCCAGCATTTT
CSVGGDINQPQHF
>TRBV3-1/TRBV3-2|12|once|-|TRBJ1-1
TGTGCCAGCAGCCGGACAGAAAATGAAGCTTTCTTT
CASSRTENEAFF
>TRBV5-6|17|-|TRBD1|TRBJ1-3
TGTGCCAGCAGCAGAAGGGGACAGGGGCCCTCCGGAAACACCATATATTTT
CASSRRGQGPSGNTIYF
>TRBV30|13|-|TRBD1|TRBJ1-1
TGTGCCTGGAGTTCTATTCAGGGGGCTGAAGCTTTCTTT
CAWSSIQGAEAFF
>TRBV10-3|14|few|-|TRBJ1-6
TGTGCCATCAGTGGGAGGTTGGAGTCCCACATCCTCCACTTT
CAISGRLESHILHF
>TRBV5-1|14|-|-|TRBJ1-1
TGCGCCAGCAGCGGGGGACATCCGAACACTGAAGCTTTCTTT
CASSGGHPNTEAFF
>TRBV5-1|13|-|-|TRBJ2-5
TGCGCCAGCAGCTCGGACCCCCAGGAGACCCAGTACTTC
CASSSDPQETQYF
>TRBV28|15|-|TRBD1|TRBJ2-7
TGTGCCAGCAGTCAGGGGACAGCCGTTATGTACGAGCAGTACTTC
CASSQGTAVMYEQYF
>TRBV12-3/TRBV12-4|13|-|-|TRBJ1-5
TGTGCCAGCAGCCCGTCAGAGAATCAGCCCCAGCATTTT
CASSPSENQPQHF
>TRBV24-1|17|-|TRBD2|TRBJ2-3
TGTGCCACCAGTGATTTCCCTAGCGGGGGGGGCGCAGATACGCAGTATTTT
CATSDFPSGGGADTQYF
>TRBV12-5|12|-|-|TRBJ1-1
TGTGCTAGTGGTTTGAGGGACGGTGAAGCTTTCTTT
CASGLRDGEAFF
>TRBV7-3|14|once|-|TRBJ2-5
TGTGCCAGCAGCCCGGGTTCGGGGGTAGAGACCCAGTACTTC
CASSPGSGVETQYF
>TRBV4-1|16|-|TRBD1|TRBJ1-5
TGCGCCAGCAGCCAAGTCGGGACAGGGGTTGATCAGCCCCAGCATTTT
CASSQVGTGVDQPQHF
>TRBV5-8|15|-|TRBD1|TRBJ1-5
TGTGCCAGCAGCACCTTCGACAGGGGGTATCAGCCCCAGCATTTT
CASSTFDRGYQPQHF
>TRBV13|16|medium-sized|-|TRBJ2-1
TGTGCCAGCAGCTTAGAAGGTGACCCCCTACACAATGAGCAGTTCTTC
CASSLEGDPLHNEQFF
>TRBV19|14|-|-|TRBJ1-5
TGTGCCAGTAGTATTCAACAGGGCAATCAGCCCCAGCATTTT
CASSIQQGNQPQHF
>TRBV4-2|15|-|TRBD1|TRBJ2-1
TGTGCCAGCAGTCGAGGACAGGGGGGGTGGGATGAGCAGTTCTTC
CASSRGQGGWDEQFF
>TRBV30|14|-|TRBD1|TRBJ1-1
TGTGCCTGGAGCAGACAGGGCGCGAACACTGAAGCTTTCTTT
CAWSRQGANTEAFF
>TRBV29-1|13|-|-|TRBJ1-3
TGCAGCGTTCGCCGGGACATCGGGAACACCATATATTTT
CSVRRDIGNTIYF
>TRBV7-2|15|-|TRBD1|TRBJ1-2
TGTGCCAGCAGCTTAGATCCTAGGGGGCGGCTTGGCTACACCTTC
CASSLDPRGRLGYTF
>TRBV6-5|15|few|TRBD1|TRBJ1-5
TGTGCCAGCCTCTCACGGGACAGAGATAATCAGCCCCAGCATTTT
CASLSRDRDNQPQHF
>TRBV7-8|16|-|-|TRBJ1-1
TGTGCCAGCACCCTAGCAGGAGGGGTTGGTTACACTGAAGCTTTCTTT
CASTLAGGVGYTEAFF
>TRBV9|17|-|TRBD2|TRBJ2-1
TGTGCCAGCAGCCTACAAGGGATAGCGGGGGAATACAATGAGCAGTTCTTC
CASSLQGIAGEYNEQFF
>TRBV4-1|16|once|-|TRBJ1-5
TGCGCCAGCAGCCTAGGGGGACAATATAGCAATCAGCCCCAGCATTTT
CASSLGGQYSNQPQHF
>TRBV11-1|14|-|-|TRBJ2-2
TGTGCCAGCAGCCTGACACCAGGGACGTGGGAGCTGTTTTTT
CASSLTPGTWELFF